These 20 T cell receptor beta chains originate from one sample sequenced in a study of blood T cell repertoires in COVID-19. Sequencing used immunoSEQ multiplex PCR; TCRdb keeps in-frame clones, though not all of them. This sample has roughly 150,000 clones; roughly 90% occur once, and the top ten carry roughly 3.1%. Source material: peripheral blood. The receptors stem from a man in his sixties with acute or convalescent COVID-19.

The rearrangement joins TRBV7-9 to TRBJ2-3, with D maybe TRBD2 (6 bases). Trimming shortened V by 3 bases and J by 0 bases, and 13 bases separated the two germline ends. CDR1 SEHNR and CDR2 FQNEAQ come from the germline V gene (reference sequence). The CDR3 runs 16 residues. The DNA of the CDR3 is TGTGCCAGCAGCTTCGGAGGTAGCGGTAGCACAGATACGCAGTATTTT. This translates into CASSFGGSGSTDTQYF.

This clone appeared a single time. For the CDR3, the DNA is TGCAGTGCTAGTCACCGGGAGGTCGGGGACATTCAGTACTTC. This sequence encodes CSASHREVGDIQYF. V is TRBV20-1 and J is TRBJ2-4, with 7 bases lining up with TRBD2. The CDR3 extends over 14 amino acids. Trimming at V came to 3 bases and at J to 8 bases, leaving 10 bases not matched to a gene. Germline V CDR1 and CDR2: DFQATT, SNEGSKA (reference sequence).

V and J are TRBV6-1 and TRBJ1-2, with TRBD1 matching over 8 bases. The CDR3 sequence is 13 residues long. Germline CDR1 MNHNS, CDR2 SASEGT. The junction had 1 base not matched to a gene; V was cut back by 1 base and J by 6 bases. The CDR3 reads CASSEGTGNGYTF. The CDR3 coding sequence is TGTGCCAGCAGTGAAGGGACAGGGAATGGCTACACCTTC.

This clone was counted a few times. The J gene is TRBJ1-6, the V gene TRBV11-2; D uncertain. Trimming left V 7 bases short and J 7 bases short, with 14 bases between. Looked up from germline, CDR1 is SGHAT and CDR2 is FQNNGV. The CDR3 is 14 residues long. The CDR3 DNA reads TGTGCCAGCACCAGGACTGGGCGGAATTCACCCCTCCACTTT. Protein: CASTRTGRNSPLHF.

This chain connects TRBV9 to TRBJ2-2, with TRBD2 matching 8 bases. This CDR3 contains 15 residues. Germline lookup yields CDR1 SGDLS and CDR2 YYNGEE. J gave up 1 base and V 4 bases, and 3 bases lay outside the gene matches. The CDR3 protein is CASSISGGNTGELFF. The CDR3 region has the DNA TGTGCCAGCAGCATAAGCGGGGGGAACACCGGGGAGCTGTTTTTT. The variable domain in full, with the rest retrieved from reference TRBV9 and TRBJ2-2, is DSGVTQTPKHLITATGQRVTLRCSPRSGDLSVYWYQQSLDQGLQFLIQYYNGEERAKGNILERFSAQQFPDLHSELNLSSLELGDSALYFCASSISGGNTGELFFGEGSRLTVL.

CDR3 bases: TGTGCCAGCAAACGCCAGGGGGTAGACTATGGCTACACCTTC. This gives the protein CASKRQGVDYGYTF. The rearrangement joins TRBV6-5 to TRBJ1-2; 7 positions agree with TRBD1. There are 14 residues in the CDR3. Per germline, CDR1 MNHEY and CDR2 SVGAGI. Trimming cost V 7 bases and J 3 bases; bases outside gene matches: 8.

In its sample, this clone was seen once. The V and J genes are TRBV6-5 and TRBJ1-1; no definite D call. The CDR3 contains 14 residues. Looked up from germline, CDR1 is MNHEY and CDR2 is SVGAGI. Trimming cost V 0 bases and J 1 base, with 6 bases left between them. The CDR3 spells CASSYSAGNTEAFF. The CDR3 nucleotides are TGTGCCAGCAGTTACTCAGCGGGGAACACTGAAGCTTTCTTT.

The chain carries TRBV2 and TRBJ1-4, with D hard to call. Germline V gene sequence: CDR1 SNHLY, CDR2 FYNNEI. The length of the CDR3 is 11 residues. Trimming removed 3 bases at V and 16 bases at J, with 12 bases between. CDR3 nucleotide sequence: TGTGCCAGCAGTGATTGGGAGAAGAGGTTTTTT. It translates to CASSDWEKRFF. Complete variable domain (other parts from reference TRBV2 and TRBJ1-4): EPEVTQTPSHQVTQMGQEVILRCVPISNHLYFYWYRQILGQKVEFLVSFYNNEISEKSEIFDDQFSVERPDGSNFTLKIRSTKLEDSAMYFCASSDWEKRFFGSGTQLSVL.

CDR3 in amino acids: CASSPPTGGGTDTQYF. CDR3 DNA sequence: TGTGCCAGCAGCCCCCCGACAGGGGGAGGAACAGATACGCAGTATTTT. The V call is TRBV7-9, the J call TRBJ2-3; 9 nucleotides match TRBD1. The CDR3 contains 16 residues. The germline V gene has CDR1 SEHNR and CDR2 FQNEAQ (reference sequence). Trimming cost V 5 bases and J 3 bases; bases outside gene matches: 9.

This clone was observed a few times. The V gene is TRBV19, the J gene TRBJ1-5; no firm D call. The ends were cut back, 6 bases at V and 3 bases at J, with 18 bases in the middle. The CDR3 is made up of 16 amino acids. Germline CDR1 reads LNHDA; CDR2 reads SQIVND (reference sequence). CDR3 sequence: CASSSLARGNNQPQHF. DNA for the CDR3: TGTGCCAGTAGCTCGCTGGCACGGGGAAACAATCAGCCCCAGCATTTT.

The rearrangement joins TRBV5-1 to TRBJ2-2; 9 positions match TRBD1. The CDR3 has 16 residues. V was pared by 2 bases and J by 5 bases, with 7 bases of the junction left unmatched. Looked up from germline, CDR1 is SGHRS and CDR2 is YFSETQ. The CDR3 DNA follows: TGCGCCAGCAGCTTCGAGGGACAGGGAAGGACCGGGGAGCTGTTTTTT. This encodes CASSFEGQGRTGELFF.

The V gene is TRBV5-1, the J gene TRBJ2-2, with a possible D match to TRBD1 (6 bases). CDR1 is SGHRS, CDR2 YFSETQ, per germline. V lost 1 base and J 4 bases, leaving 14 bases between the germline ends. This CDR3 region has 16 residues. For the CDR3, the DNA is TGCGCCAGCAGCTTGCGACAGGACCTTTTCACCGGGGAGCTGTTTTTT. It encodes CASSLRQDLFTGELFF. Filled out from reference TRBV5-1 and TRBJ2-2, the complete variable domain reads KAGVTQTPRYLIKTRGQQVTLSCSPISGHRSVSWYQQTPGQGLQFLFEYFSETQRNKGNFPGRFSGRQFSNSRSEMNVSTLELGDSALYLCASSLRQDLFTGELFFGEGSRLTVL.

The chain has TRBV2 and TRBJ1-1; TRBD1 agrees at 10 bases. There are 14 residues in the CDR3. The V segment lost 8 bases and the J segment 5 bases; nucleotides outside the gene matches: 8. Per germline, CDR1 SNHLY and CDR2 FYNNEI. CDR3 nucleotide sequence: TGTGCCAGCCGGACAGGGGGGCTAATTACTGAAGCTTTCTTT. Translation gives CASRTGGLITEAFF.

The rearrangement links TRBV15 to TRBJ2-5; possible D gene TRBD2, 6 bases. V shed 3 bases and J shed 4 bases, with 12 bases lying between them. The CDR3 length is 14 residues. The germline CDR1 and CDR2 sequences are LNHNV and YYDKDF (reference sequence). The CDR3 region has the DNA TGTGCCACCAGCAGGGAGGGTAGTGGAGAGACCCAGTACTTC. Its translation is CATSREGSGETQYF.

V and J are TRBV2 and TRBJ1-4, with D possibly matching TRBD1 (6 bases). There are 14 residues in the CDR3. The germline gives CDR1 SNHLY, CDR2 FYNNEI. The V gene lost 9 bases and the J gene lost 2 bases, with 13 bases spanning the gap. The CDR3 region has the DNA TGTGCCAGAACAGGGATGGGCACTAATGAAAAACTGTTTTTT. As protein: CARTGMGTNEKLFF.

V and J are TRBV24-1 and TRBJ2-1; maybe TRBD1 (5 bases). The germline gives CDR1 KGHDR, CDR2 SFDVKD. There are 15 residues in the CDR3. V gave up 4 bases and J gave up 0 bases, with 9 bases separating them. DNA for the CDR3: TGTGCCACCAGTGACGACAGAAGCTCCTACAATGAGCAGTTCTTC. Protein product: CATSDDRSSYNEQFF.

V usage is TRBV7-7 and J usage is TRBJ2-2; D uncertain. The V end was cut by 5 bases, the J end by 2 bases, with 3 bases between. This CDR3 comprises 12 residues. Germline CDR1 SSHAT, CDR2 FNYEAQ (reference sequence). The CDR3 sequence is CASSPNTGELFF. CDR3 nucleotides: TGTGCCAGCAGCCCAAACACCGGGGAGCTGTTTTTT.

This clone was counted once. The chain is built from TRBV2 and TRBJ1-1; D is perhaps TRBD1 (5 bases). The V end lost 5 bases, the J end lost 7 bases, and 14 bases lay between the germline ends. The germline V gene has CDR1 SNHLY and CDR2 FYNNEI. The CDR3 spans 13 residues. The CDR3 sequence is CASSTTDIIEAFF. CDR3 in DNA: TGTGCCAGCAGTACGACAGATATAATTGAAGCTTTCTTT.

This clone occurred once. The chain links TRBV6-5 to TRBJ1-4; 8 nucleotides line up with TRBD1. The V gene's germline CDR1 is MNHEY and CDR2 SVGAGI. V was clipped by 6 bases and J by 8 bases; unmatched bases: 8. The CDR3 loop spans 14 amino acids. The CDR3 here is CASRRQGAGEKLFF. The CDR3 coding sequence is TGTGCCAGCAGACGTCAGGGGGCGGGGGAAAAACTGTTTTTT.

The CDR3 nucleotides are TGTGCCTGGGCCCCAGGGGCCTACTCTGGAAACACCATATATTTT. This sequence encodes CAWAPGAYSGNTIYF. This rearrangement joins TRBV30 to TRBJ1-3; TRBD1 is a possible D gene (6 bases). This CDR3 has 15 residues. CDR1 and CDR2 (germline): GTSNPN, SVGIG (reference sequence). V lost 5 bases, J lost 0 bases, and 14 bases lay in between.